These 5 T cell receptor beta chains were sequenced from one sample in a study of T cells in localized non-small cell lung cancer. Profiled with immunoSEQ multiplex PCR; TCRdb holds only in-frame clones, not every one. The sample lists around 1,800 clones, 15% to 20% occurring once. Here the sequenced sample was normal lung tissue next to the tumor, taken before any cancer treatment. These TCRs come from a woman aged 35 to 70 with stage I lung adenocarcinoma.

The V and J genes are TRBV18 and TRBJ2-6; perhaps TRBD1 as D (5 bases). The ends were cut back, 5 bases at V and 0 bases at J, with 8 bases in the middle. The length of the CDR3 is 15 residues. The germline V gene encodes CDR1 KGHSH and CDR2 LQKENI. The CDR3 loop reads CASSLQGSGANVLTF. The DNA of the CDR3 is TGTGCCAGCTCATTGCAGGGCTCTGGGGCCAACGTCCTGACTTTC. The complete variable domain, with remaining parts taken from reference TRBV18 and TRBJ2-6, reads NAGVMQNPRHLVRRRGQEARLRCSPMKGHSHVYWYRQLPEEGLKFMVYLQKENIIDESGMPKERFSAEFPKEGPSILRIQQVVRGDSAAYFCASSLQGSGANVLTFGAGSRLTVL.

This chain joins TRBV18 and TRBJ2-7, with 9 bases identical to TRBD1. The CDR3 loop spans 16 amino acids. J gave up 7 bases and V 3 bases, and 13 bases lay outside the gene matches. CDR1 and CDR2 from the germline V gene are KGHSH and LQKENI. CDR3 residues: CASSPIPWDRANEQYF. CDR3 bases: TGTGCCAGCTCACCCATCCCTTGGGACAGGGCAAATGAGCAGTACTTC.

In its sample, this clone ranks as medium-sized. The V gene is TRBV11-3, the J gene TRBJ2-7, with a possible D match to TRBD1 (5 bases). Trimming pared 0 bases from V and 5 bases from J, leaving 11 bases between. This CDR3 region has 14 residues. Germline assignment: CDR1 SGHNT and CDR2 YENEEA. The CDR3 coding sequence is TGTGCCAGCAGCTTAGACAGGGTGATCGACGAGCAGTACTTC. It codes for CASSLDRVIDEQYF.

This clone was seen a few times. The chain couples TRBV6-8 to TRBJ2-5, with D perhaps TRBD2 (6 bases). The CDR3 is 13 residues long. Trimming removed 0 bases from V and 5 bases from J, with 7 bases in between. Looked up from germline, CDR1 is MNHGY and CDR2 is SAAAGT. This CDR3 reads CASSYSGGETQYF. Written as DNA, the CDR3 is TGTGCCAGCAGTTACTCTGGGGGGGAGACCCAGTACTTC.

V usage is TRBV11-3 and J usage is TRBJ1-1, with D possibly matching TRBD1 (5 bases). Germline V gives CDR1 SGHNT, CDR2 YENEEA. V shed 1 base and J shed 1 base, with 13 bases lying between them. The length of the CDR3 is 16 residues. The CDR3 here is CASSLGGKAGNTEAFF. DNA of the CDR3: TGTGCCAGCAGCTTAGGGGGCAAGGCGGGGAACACTGAAGCTTTCTTT.